Here is one TCR beta chain with its context. The read halts 3 residues ahead of the CDR3 end, with the missing end drawn from the germline J gene. The sample originates from a study of T cells in women clearing cervical HPV infection. Assay: immunoSEQ multiplex PCR; the TCRdb copy retains only in-frame clones and omits some. Its table lists fewer than 35,000 clones. The germline gives CDR1 WSHSY, CDR2 SAAADI. The V end lost 6 bases, the J end lost 6 bases, and 14 bases lay between the germline ends. This CDR3 region has 14 residues. The clonotype comes from a woman between 18 and 75 years old with a cervical HPV16 infection that either progressed to CIN3+ or cleared (not recorded which). The rearrangement links TRBV10-2 to TRBJ2-2; the D gene is possibly TRBD2 (5 bases). The source material was blood buffy coat. CDR3 sequence reads: CASSRGSEPGELFF. The CDR3 DNA, read in part, is TGCGCCAGCAGCCGGGGTAGCGAGCCCGGGGAG.